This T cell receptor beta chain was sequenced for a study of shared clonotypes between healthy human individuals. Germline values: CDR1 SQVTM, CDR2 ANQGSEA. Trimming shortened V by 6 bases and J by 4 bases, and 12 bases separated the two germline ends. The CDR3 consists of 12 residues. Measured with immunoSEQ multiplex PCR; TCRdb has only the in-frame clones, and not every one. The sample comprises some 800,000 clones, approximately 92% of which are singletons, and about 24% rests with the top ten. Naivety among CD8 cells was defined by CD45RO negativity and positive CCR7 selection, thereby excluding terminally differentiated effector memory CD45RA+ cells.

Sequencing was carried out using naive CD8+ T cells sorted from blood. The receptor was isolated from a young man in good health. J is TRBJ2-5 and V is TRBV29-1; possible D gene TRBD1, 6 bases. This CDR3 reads CSVLGQRETQYF. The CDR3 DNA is TGCAGCGTCCTTGGACAGCGAGAGACCCAGTACTTC.